Included here is one T cell receptor (beta chain) sequence, with context. Method: immunoSEQ multiplex PCR; TCRdb's copy keeps in-frame clones and lacks some. This repertoire shows some 130,000 clones, around 80% found once; its top ten account for approximately 11%. This record belongs to a study of blood T cell repertoires in COVID-19. The V gene's germline CDR1 is MNHEY and CDR2 SVGEGT. V was pared by 6 bases and J by 2 bases, with 6 bases of the junction left unmatched. This CDR3 is built from 16 residues. Input material: peripheral blood. The receptor was isolated from a man aged 55 to 69 who had recovered from COVID-19. The chain couples TRBV6-2 or TRBV6-3 to TRBJ2-5, with TRBD2 matching over 13 bases. The CDR3 DNA reads as TGTGCCAGCAGCTTAACTAGCGGGGGGGCACAAGAGACCCAGTACTTC. This gives the protein CASSLTSGGAQETQYF.